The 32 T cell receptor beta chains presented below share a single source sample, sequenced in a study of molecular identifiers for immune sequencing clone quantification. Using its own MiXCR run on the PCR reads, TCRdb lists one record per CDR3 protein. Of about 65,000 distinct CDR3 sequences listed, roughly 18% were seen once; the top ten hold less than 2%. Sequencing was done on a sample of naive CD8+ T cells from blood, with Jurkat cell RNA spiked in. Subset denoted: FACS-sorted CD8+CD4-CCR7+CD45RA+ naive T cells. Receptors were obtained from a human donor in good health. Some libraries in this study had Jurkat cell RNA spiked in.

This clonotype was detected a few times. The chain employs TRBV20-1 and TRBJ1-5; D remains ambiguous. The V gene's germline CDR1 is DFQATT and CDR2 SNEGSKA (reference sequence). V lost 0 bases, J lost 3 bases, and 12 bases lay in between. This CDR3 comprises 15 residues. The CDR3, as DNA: TGCAGTGCTAGAGATATTTCCACCAACAATCAGCCCCAGCATTTT. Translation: CSARDISTNNQPQHF.

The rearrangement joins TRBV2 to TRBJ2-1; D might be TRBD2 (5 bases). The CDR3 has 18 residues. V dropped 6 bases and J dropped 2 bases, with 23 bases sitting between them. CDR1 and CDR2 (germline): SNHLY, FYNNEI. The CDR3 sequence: CASSRPRERAITYNEQFF. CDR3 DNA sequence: TGTGCCAGCAGCCGACCCCGCGAGAGGGCAATCACCTACAATGAGCAGTTCTTC. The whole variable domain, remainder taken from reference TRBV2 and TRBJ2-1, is EPEVTQTPSHQVTQMGQEVILRCVPISNHLYFYWYRQILGQKVEFLVSFYNNEISEKSEIFDDQFSVERPDGSNFTLKIRSTKLEDSAMYFCASSRPRERAITYNEQFFGPGTRLTVL.

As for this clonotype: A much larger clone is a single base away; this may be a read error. The CDR3 here is CAGSLRQGQSYEQYF. The CDR3 DNA reads as TGCGCCGGCAGCTTGAGACAGGGCCAATCCTACGAGCAGTACTTC. J is TRBJ2-7 and V is TRBV5-1; 7 nucleotides agree with TRBD1. The germline V gene has CDR1 SGHRS and CDR2 YFSETQ. The CDR3 has 15 amino acids.

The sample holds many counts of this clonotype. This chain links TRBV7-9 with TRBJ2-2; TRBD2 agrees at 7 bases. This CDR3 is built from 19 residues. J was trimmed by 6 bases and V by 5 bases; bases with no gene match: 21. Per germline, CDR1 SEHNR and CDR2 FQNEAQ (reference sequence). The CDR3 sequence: CASSPPVGAGTGLAGELFF. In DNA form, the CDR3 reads TGTGCCAGCAGCCCACCGGTTGGAGCGGGAACAGGTCTGGCCGGGGAGCTGTTTTTT.

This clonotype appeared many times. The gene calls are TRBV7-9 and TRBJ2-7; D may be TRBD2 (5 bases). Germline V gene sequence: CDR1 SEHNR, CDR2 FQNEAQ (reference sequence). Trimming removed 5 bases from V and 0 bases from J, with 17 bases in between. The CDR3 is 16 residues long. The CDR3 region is CASSPRAREPSYEQYF. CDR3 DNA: TGTGCCAGCAGCCCCCGAGCTAGGGAGCCCTCCTACGAGCAGTACTTC.

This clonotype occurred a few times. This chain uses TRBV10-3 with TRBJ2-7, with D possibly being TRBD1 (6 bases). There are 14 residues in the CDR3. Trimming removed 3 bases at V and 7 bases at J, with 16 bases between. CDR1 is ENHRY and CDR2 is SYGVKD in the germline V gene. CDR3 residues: CAISDGTWGREQYF. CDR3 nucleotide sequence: TGTGCCATCAGTGATGGGACATGGGGTCGAGAGCAGTACTTC.

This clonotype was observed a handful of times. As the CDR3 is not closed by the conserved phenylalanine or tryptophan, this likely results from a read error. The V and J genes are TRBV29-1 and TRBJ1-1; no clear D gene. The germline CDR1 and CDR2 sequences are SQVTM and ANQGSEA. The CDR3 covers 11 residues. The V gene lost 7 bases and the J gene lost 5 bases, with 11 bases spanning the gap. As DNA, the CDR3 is TGCAGCGGGGTCACCGGGACTGAAGCTTTCATT. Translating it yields CSGVTGTEAFI.

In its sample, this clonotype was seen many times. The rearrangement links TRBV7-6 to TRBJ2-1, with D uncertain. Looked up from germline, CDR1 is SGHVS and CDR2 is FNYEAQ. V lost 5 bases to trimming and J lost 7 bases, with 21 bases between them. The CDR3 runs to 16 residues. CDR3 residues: CASSPTSVPGGNEQFF. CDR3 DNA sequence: TGTGCCAGCAGCCCGACGAGTGTACCAGGCGGTAATGAGCAGTTCTTC.

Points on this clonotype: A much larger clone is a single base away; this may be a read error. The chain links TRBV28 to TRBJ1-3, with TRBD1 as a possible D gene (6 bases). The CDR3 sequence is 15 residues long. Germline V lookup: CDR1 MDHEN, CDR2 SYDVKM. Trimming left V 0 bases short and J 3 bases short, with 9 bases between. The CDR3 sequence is CASSLCQGHGNTIYF. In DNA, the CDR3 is TGTGCCAGCAGTTTATGTCAGGGGCATGGAAACACCATATATTTT.

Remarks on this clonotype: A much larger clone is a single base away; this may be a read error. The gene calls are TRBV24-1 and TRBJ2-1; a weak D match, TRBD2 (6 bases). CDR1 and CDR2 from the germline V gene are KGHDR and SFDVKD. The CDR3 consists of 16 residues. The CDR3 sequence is CAASDLAASSYNEQFF. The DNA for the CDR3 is TGTGCCGCCAGTGATTTAGCGGCAAGCTCCTACAATGAGCAGTTCTTC.

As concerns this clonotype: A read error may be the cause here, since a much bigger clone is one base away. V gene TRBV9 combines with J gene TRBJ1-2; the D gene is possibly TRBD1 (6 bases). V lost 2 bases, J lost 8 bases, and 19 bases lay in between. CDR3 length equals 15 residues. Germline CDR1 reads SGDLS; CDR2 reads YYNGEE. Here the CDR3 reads CASSVRGDSEGGYTF. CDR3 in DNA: TGTGCCAGCAGCGTGAGGGGGGATAGCGAGGGAGGCTACACCTTC.

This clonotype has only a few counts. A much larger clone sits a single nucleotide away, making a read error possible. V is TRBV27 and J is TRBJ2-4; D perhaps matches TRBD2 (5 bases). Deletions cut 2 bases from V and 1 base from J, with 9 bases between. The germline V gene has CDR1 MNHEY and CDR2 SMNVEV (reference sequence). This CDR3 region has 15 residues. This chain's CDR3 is CASSLPGGAKNIQYF. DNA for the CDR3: TGTGCCAGCAGTTTACCCGGAGGTGCCAAAAACATTCAGTACTTC.

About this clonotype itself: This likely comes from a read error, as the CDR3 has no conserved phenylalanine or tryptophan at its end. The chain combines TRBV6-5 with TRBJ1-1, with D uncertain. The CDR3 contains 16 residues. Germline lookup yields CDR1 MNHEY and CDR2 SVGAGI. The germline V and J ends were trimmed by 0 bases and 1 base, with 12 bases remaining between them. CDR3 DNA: TGTGCCAGCAGTTACTCCCTAGAGATTCCGAACACTGAAGCTTTCCTT. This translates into CASSYSLEIPNTEAFL.

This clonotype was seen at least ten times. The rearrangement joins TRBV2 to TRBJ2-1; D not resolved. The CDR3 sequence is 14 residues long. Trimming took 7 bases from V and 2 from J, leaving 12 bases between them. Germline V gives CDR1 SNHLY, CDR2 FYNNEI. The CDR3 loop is CASKEDRTYNEQFF. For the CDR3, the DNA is TGTGCCAGCAAAGAGGACCGAACCTACAATGAGCAGTTCTTC.

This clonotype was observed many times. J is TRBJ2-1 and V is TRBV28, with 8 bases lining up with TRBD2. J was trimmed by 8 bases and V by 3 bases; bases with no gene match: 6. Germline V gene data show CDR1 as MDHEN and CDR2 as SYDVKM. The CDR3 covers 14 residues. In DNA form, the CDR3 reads TGTGCCAGCAGTTTTGGACTAGCTCGCGATGAGCAGTTCTTC. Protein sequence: CASSFGLARDEQFF.

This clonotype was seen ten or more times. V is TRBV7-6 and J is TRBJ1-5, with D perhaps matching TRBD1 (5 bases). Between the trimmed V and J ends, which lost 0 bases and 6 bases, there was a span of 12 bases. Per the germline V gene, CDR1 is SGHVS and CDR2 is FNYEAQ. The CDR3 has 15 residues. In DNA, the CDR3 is TGTGCCAGCAGCTTAGCGCCAGGGATGACTCAGCCCCAGCATTTT. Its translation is CASSLAPGMTQPQHF.

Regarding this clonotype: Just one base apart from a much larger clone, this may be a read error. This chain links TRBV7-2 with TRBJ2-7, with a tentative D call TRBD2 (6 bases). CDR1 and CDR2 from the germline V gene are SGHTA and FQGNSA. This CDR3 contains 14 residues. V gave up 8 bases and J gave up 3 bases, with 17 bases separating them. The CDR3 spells CASGPGDSGYEQYF. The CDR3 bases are TGTGCCAGCGGCCCCGGGGATAGCGGCTACGAGCAGTACTTC.

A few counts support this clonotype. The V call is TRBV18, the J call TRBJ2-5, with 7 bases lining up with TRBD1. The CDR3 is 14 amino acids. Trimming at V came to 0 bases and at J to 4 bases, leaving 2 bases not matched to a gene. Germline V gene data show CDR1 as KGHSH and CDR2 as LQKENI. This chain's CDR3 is CASSPPGGLETQYF. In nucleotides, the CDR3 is TGTGCCAGCTCACCACCAGGGGGCTTAGAGACCCAGTACTTC.

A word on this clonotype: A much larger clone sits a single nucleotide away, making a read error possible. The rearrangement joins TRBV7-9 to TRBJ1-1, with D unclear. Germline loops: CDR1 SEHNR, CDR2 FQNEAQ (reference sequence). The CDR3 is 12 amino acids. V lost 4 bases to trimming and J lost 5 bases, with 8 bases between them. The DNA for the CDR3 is TGTGCCAGCAGCTCAATGGGAACTGAAGCTTTCTTT. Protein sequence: CASSSMGTEAFF.

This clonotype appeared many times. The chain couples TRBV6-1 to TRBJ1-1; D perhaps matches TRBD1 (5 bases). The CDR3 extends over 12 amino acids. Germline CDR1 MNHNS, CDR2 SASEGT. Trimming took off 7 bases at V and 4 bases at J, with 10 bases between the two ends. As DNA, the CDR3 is TGTGCCAGCACGTGGGGGAGCACTGAAGCTTTCTTT. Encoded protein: CASTWGSTEAFF.

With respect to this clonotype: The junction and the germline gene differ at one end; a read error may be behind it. CDR3 amino acids: CASGLGGQGLPYGYTF. The CDR3 DNA is TGTGCCAGCGGCTTGGGGGGACAGGGACTCCCCTATGGCTACACCTTC. V gene TRBV5-6 combines with J gene TRBJ1-2; the match to TRBD1 covers 9 bases. The germline V gene has CDR1 SGHDT and CDR2 YYEEEE. The CDR3 consists of 16 residues. The full variable domain, completed using reference TRBV5-6 and TRBJ1-2, is DAGVTQSPTHLIKTRGQQVTLRCSPKSGHDTVSWYQQALGQGPQFIFQYYEEEERQRGNFPDRFSGHQFPNYSSELNVNALLLGDSALYLCASGLGGQGLPYGYTFGSGTRLTVV.

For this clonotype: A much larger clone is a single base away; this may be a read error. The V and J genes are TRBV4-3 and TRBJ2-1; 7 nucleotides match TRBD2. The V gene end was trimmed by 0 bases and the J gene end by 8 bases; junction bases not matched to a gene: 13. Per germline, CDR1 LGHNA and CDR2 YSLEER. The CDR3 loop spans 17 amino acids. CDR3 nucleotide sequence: TGCGCCAGCAGCCAAGAGCCCCCTGGCGGGAGTCCCGATGAGCAGTTCTTC. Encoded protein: CASSQEPPGGSPDEQFF.

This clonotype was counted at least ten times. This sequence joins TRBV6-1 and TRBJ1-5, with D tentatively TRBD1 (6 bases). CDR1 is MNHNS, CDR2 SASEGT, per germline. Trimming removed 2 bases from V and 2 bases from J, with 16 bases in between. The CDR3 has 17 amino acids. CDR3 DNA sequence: TGTGCCAGCAGTGAAAGGTGGCAGGGGCTAGGCAATCAGCCCCAGCATTTT. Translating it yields CASSERWQGLGNQPQHF.

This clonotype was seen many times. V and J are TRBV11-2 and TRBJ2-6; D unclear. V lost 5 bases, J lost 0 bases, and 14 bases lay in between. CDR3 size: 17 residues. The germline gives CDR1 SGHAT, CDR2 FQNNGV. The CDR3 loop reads CASSLTVGPSGANVLTF. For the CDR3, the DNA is TGTGCCAGCAGCCTAACCGTCGGCCCCTCTGGGGCCAACGTCCTGACTTTC.

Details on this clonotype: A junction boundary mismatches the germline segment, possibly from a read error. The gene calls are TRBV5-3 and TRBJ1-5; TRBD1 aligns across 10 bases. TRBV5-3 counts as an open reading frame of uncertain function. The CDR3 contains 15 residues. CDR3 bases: TGTGCCAGCAGCTTGGGACAGGGGAACAATCAGCCCCAGCATTTT. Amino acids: CASSLGQGNNQPQHF.

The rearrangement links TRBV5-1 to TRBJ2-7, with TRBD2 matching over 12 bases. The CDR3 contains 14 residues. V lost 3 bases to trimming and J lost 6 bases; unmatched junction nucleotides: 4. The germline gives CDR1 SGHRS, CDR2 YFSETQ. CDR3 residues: CASSSAGLAGEQYF. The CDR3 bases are TGCGCCAGCAGCTCCGCGGGACTAGCGGGCGAGCAGTACTTC.

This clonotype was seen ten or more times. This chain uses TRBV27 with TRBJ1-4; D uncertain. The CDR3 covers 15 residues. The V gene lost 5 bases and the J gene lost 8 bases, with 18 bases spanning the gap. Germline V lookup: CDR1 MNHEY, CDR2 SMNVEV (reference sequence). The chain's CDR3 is CASSPLRDLREKLFF. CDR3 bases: TGTGCCAGCAGTCCACTAAGGGATTTGAGGGAAAAACTGTTTTTT.

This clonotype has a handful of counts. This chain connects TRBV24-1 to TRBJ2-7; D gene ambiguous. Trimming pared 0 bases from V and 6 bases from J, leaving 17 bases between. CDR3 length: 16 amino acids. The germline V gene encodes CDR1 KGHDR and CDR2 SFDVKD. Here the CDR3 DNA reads TGTGCCACCAGTGATTTGTCCGCAACTACACCCGGCGAGCAGTACTTC. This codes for CATSDLSATTPGEQYF.

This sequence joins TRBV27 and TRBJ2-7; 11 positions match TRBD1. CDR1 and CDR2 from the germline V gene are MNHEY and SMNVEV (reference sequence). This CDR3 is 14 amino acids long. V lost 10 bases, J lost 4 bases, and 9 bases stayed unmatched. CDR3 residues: CAIKPGQGVYEQYF. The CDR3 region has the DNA TGTGCCATAAAGCCGGGACAGGGGGTTTACGAGCAGTACTTC.

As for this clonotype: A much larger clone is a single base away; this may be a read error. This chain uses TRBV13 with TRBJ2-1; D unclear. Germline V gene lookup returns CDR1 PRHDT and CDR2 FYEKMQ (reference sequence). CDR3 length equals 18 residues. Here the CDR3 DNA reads TGTGCCAGCAGCTTACTCGAATTTAGTTATCGCTCCTACACTGAGCAGTTCTTC. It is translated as CASSLLEFSYRSYTEQFF. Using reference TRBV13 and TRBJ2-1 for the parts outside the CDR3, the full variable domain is AAGVIQSPRHLIKEKRETATLKCYPIPRHDTVYWYQQGPGQDPQFLISFYEKMQSDKGSIPDRFSAQQFSDYHSELNMSSLELGDSALYFCASSLLEFSYRSYTEQFFGPGTRLTVL.

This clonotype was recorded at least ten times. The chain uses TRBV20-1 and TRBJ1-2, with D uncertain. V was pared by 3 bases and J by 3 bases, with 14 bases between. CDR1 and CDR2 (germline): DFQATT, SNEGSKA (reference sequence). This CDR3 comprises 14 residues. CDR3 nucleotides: TGCAGTGCTAGGCTCAGTGGCCCCTACTATGGCTACACCTTC. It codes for CSARLSGPYYGYTF.

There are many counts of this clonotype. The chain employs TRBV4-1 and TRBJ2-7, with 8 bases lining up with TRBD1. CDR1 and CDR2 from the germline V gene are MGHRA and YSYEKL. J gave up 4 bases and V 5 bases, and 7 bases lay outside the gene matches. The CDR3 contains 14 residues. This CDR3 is CASSSDRVGYEQYF. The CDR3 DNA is TGCGCCAGCAGCTCGGACAGGGTGGGGTACGAGCAGTACTTC.